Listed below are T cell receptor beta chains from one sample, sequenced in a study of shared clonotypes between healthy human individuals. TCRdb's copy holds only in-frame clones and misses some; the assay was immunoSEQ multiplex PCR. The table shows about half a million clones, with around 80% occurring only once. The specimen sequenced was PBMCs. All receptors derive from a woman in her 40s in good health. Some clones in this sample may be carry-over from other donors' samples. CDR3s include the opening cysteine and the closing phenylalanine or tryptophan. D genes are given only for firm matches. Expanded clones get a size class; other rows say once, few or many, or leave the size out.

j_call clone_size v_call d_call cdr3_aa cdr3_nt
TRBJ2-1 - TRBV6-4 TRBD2 CASRRLAGADEQFF TGTGCCAGCAGAAGACTAGCGGGAGCGGATGAGCAGTTCTTC
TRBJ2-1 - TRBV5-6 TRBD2 CASSLGWEGSYNEQFF TGTGCCAGCAGCTTGGGGTGGGAGGGGTCCTACAATGAGCAGTTCTTC
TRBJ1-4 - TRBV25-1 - CASSEQLNEKLFF TGTGCCAGCAGTGAACAGCTCAATGAAAAACTGTTTTTT
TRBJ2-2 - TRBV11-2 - CASSLVDPGELFF TGTGCCAGCAGCTTAGTGGATCCCGGGGAGCTGTTTTTT
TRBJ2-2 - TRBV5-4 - CASSHFVVNTGELFF TGTGCCAGCAGCCACTTCGTGGTTAACACCGGGGAGCTGTTTTTT
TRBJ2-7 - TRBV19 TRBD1 CASSPGGQGRSGSYEQYF TGTGCCAGTTCCCCCGGGGGACAGGGGAGGAGCGGCTCCTACGAGCAGTACTTC
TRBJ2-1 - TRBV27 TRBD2 CASSPQPPGLALYNEQFF TGTGCCAGCAGTCCACAGCCCCCGGGACTAGCGTTGTACAATGAGCAGTTCTTC
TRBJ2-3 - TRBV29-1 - CSVEDGDPGTQYF TGCAGCGTTGAAGATGGGGACCCCGGGACGCAGTATTTT
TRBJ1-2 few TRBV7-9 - CASSLVAAAVYGYTF TGTGCCAGCAGCTTAGTCGCGGCAGCCGTATATGGCTACACCTTC
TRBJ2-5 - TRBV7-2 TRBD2 CASSGGLAGLSRETQYF TGTGCCAGCAGCGGGGGGCTAGCGGGATTATCCCGGGAGACCCAGTACTTC
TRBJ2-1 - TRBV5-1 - CASSWDSYNEQFF TGCGCCAGCAGTTGGGACTCCTACAATGAGCAGTTCTTC
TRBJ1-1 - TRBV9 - CASSLASTGVGTEAFF TGTGCCAGCAGCCTAGCCTCGACGGGAGTGGGGACTGAAGCTTTCTTT
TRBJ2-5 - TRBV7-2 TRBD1 CASSPRQGSETQYF TGTGCCAGCAGCCCCAGACAGGGTTCGGAGACCCAGTACTTC
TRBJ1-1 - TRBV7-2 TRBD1 CASSPGTGGEAFF TGTGCCAGCAGCCCAGGGACAGGGGGCGAAGCTTTCTTT
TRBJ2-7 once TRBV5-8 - CASSLRFRNYEQYF TGTGCCAGCAGCTTGAGGTTTCGTAACTACGAGCAGTACTTC
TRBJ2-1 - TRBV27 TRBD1 CASSTRDRGGTMKQFF TGTGCCAGCAGTACCAGGGACAGGGGTGGTACTATGAAGCAGTTCTTC
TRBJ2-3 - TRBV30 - CASETFGVDTQYF TGTGCCTCCGAGACATTTGGGGTCGATACGCAGTATTTT
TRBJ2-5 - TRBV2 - CAIPTRRGETQYF TGTGCCATTCCGACTAGGCGCGGAGAGACCCAGTACTTC
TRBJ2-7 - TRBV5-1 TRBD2 CASSLGTSGHLSYEQYF TGCGCCAGCAGCTTGGGGACTAGCGGTCACCTCTCCTACGAGCAGTACTTC
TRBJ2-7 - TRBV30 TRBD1 CAWSADRQHSYEQYF TGTGCCTGGAGTGCGGACAGGCAACACTCCTACGAGCAGTACTTC
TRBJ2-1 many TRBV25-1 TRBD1 CASSAGTGDLDEQFF TGTGCCAGCAGTGCCGGGACAGGGGATCTCGATGAGCAGTTCTTC
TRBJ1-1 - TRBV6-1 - CASSELQGSEAFF TGTGCCAGCAGTGAGCTACAGGGCTCTGAAGCTTTCTTT
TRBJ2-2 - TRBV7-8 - CASSLMGSNTGELFF TGTGCCAGCAGCTTAATGGGATCCAACACCGGGGAGCTGTTTTTT
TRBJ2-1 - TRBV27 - CASSLSRRALSDEQFF TGTGCCAGCAGTTTATCTCGCAGGGCCCTAAGCGATGAGCAGTTCTTC
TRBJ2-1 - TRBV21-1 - CASTPGLAEYNEQFF TGTGCCAGCACCCCGGGACTAGCGGAATACAATGAGCAGTTCTTC
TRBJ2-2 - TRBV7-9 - CASSLPNTGELFF TGTGCCAGCAGCTTACCAAACACCGGGGAGCTGTTTTTT
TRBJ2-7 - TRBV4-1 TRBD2 CASSQGLAVIYEQYF TGCGCCAGCAGCCAAGGGCTAGCGGTGATCTACGAGCAGTACTTC
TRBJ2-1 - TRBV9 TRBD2 CASSETSGMNNEQFF TGTGCCAGCAGTGAGACTAGCGGGATGAACAATGAGCAGTTCTTC
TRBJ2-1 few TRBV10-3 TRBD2 CAISESPGLAGGYDEQFF TGTGCCATCAGTGAATCGCCGGGACTAGCGGGAGGCTACGATGAGCAGTTCTTC
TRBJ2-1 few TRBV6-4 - CASSSVGSSSSNEQFF TGTGCCAGCAGTTCTGTCGGGTCTAGCTCGTCGAATGAGCAGTTCTTC
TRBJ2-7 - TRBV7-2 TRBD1 CASSPRTGREQYF TGTGCCAGCAGCCCCCGGACAGGACGCGAGCAGTACTTC
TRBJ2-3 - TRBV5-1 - CASSLADRTDTQYF TGCGCCAGCAGCTTGGCTGACAGGACAGATACGCAGTATTTT
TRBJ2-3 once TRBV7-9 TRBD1 CASSPGGGTDTQYF TGTGCCAGCAGCCCAGGGGGCGGCACAGATACGCAGTATTTT
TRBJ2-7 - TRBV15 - CASPPRRPYEQYF TGTGCCTCGCCCCCGCGCAGGCCCTACGAGCAGTACTTC
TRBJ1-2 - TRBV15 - CATSRDHGSYTF TGTGCCACCAGCAGAGATCACGGGTCCTACACCTTC
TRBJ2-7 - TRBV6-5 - CASKSGASSYEQYF TGTGCCAGCAAGTCCGGGGCCAGCTCCTACGAGCAGTACTTC
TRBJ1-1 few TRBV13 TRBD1 CASSFPGTGGLEGTEALF TGTGCCAGCAGCTTCCCGGGGACAGGGGGCTTGGAGGGCACTGAAGCTCTCTTT
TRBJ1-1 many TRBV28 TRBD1 CASSLQDRGFPEAFF TGTGCCAGCAGTTTACAGGACAGGGGGTTTCCTGAAGCTTTCTTT
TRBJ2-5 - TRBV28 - CASRLAGRETQYF TGTGCCAGCAGGCTGGCCGGGAGAGAGACCCAGTACTTC
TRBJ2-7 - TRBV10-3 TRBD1 CAISTGGSYEQYF TGTGCCATCAGCACAGGGGGCTCCTACGAGCAGTACTTC
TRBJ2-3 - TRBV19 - CACRDTDTQYF TGTGCCTGCAGGGATACAGATACGCAGTATTTT
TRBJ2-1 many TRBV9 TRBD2 CASSVVGAGEQFF TGTGCCAGCAGCGTAGTAGGAGCGGGAGAGCAGTTCTTC
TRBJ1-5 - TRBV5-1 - CASSPSVNQPQHF TGCGCCAGCAGCCCATCGGTTAATCAGCCCCAGCATTTT
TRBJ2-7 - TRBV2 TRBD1 CASRRDRTSSYEQYF TGTGCCAGCAGGAGGGACAGGACGAGCTCCTACGAGCAGTACTTC
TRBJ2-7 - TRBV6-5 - CASSYNRNNYEQYF TGTGCCAGCAGTTACAACAGGAATAACTACGAGCAGTACTTC
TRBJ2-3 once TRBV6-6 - CASSPGLYTDTQYF TGTGCCAGCAGTCCCGGACTGTACACAGATACGCAGTATTTT
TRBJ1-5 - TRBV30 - CAWSGGRDQPQHF TGTGCCTGGAGTGGGGGACGGGATCAGCCCCAGCATTTT
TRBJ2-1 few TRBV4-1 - CASSQVDLISYNEQFF TGCGCCAGCAGCCAAGTAGACCTAATATCCTACAATGAGCAGTTCTTC
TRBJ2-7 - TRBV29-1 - CSARIRGSEQYF TGCAGCGCCCGGATTAGGGGTAGCGAGCAGTACTTC
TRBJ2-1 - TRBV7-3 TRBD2 CASSPLAGSYNEQFF TGTGCCAGCAGCCCTCTAGCGGGCTCCTACAATGAGCAGTTCTTC
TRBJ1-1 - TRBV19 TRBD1 CASSIETGVNTEAFF TGTGCCAGTAGTATCGAGACAGGGGTGAACACCGAAGCTTTCTTT
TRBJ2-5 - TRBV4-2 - CASSRSFYQETQYF TGTGCCAGCAGCCGGTCGTTTTACCAAGAGACCCAGTACTTC
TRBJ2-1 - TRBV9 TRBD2 CASNPAGGSSYNEQFF TGTGCCAGCAACCCAGCGGGAGGGAGCTCCTACAATGAGCAGTTCTTC